Listed below are T cell receptor beta chains from one sample, sequenced in a study of response to subunit inactivated influenza vaccine. MiXCR was run by TCRdb on the RT-PCR reads, yielding one entry per CDR3 protein. The sample includes fewer than 350,000 distinct CDR3 sequences, around a fifth of them seen just once. Specimen: PBMCs from blood, collected 21 months after vaccination. These receptors were collected from a man aged 50-75 years who received an inactivated influenza vaccine. The CDR3 runs from the conserved cysteine through the conserved F or W. A D gene is named only where the DNA matches it firmly. Clone size is given for some rows only: seen once, a few or many times, or a class if the clone is expanded.

>TRBJ1-6|TRBV7-8|TRBD1|-
TGTGCCAGCAGCTTAGGCCAGGGGGTTAATTCACCCCTCCACTTT
CASSLGQGVNSPLHF
>TRBJ2-1|TRBV13|-|-
TGTGCCAGCAGCATGGGTCCCTACAATGAGCAGTTCTTC
CASSMGPYNEQFF
>TRBJ2-4|TRBV20-1|TRBD1|few
TGCAGTGCTAGAGATCAGGGGGCTGGAGCCAAAAACATTCAGTACTTC
CSARDQGAGAKNIQYF
>TRBJ2-7|TRBV28|TRBD2|many
TGTGCCAGCAGTTGGGGACTAGCGGGGAAGTACGAGCAGTACTTC
CASSWGLAGKYEQYF
>TRBJ2-1|TRBV11-1|-|many
TGTGCCAGTAGCCCTGGATACAATGAGCAGTTCTTC
CASSPGYNEQFF
>TRBJ2-1|TRBV7-9|-|-
TGTGCCAGCAGCTCCGTCGGGCAGCCAATTTACAATGAGCAGTTCTTC
CASSSVGQPIYNEQFF
>TRBJ2-1|TRBV20-1|-|few
TGCAGTGCTTCCGGGACTCGGAGCTCCTACAATGAGCAGTTCTTC
CSASGTRSSYNEQFF
>TRBJ2-5|TRBV4-2|TRBD2|few
TGTGCCAGCAGCCAATTAGGACTAGCGGGGGCCCGCCAAGAGACCCAGTACTTC
CASSQLGLAGARQETQYF
>TRBJ1-5|TRBV7-2|-|-
TGTGCCAGCAGCAAAGGACAAACCGAGAGCCAGCATTTT
CASSKGQTESQHF
>TRBJ1-6|TRBV12-3/TRBV12-4|-|many
TGTGCCAGCAGTTCTGACGGGAATTCACCCCTCCACTTT
CASSSDGNSPLHF
>TRBJ2-3|TRBV11-2|TRBD2|once
TGTGCCAGCAGGGGAGGGGGACTAGCGGGCCTCACAGATACGCAGTATTTT
CASRGGGLAGLTDTQYF
>TRBJ1-5|TRBV20-1|-|-
TGCAGTGCTAGAGTCGACTTTGACAGAAATCAGCCCCAGCATTTT
CSARVDFDRNQPQHF
>TRBJ1-4|TRBV29-1|TRBD1|few
TGCAGCGTAGGATTCGGACAGGGCCTGGGGGAAAAACTGTTTTTT
CSVGFGQGLGEKLFF
>TRBJ1-2|TRBV29-1|-|-
TGCAGCGTTCCGGACTATGGCTACACCTTC
CSVPDYGYTF
>TRBJ1-5|TRBV20-1|-|-
TGCAGTGCTAGTATCGGGGGCGCGGGTATATCGGATCAGCCCCAGCATTTT
CSASIGGAGISDQPQHF
>TRBJ1-5|TRBV2|-|-
TGTGCCAGCAGTTTCGACCCGAAAGGGGGTTATAGCAATCAGCCCCAGCATTTT
CASSFDPKGGYSNQPQHF
>TRBJ2-1|TRBV5-1|-|few
TGCGCCAGCAGCTTGCTTAGCCTGGGCAATGAGCAGTTCTTC
CASSLLSLGNEQFF
>TRBJ1-2|TRBV4-1|-|many
TGCGCCAGCAGCCAAGATAACTCGGGGGTTCGGTATGGCTACACCTTC
CASSQDNSGVRYGYTF
>TRBJ1-1|TRBV4-1|TRBD1|few
TGCGCCAGCAGCCAAGCGGGACAGGTTTTAAGAGGAGCTTTCTTT
CASSQAGQVLRGAFF
>TRBJ2-1|TRBV3-1|-|few
TGTGCCAGCAGCCAAGTCTACAACAGGGCCTCCTACAATGAGCAGTTCTTC
CASSQVYNRASYNEQFF
>TRBJ2-2|TRBV28|-|few
TGTGCCAGCAGTAAACAGGGTTTCGGGGAGCTGTTTTTT
CASSKQGFGELFF
>TRBJ1-1|TRBV4-3|-|-
TGCGCCAGCAGCCAAGTCAGAGATTTGAACACTGAAGCTTTCTTT
CASSQVRDLNTEAFF
>TRBJ2-7|TRBV20-1|TRBD2|-
TGCAGTGGGACACTAGCGCCCTACGAGCAGTACTTC
CSGTLAPYEQYF
>TRBJ2-1|TRBV20-1|-|-
TGCAGTGCTAGAGATCCGGCAGGAGACACCTACAATGAGCAGTTCTTC
CSARDPAGDTYNEQFF
>TRBJ2-1|TRBV11-2|-|-
TGTGCCAGCAGCTTACCGTCCGTGAGTAATGAGCAGTTCTTC
CASSLPSVSNEQFF
>TRBJ2-1|TRBV29-1|TRBD1|many
TGCAGCGTTGAGAAAACAGGGGTTTGGTACAATGAGCAGTTCTTC
CSVEKTGVWYNEQFF
>TRBJ2-1|TRBV24-1|-|-
TGTGCCACCGGGAACTACAATGAGCAGTTCTTC
CATGNYNEQFF
>TRBJ2-1|TRBV11-2|TRBD2|few
TGTGCCAGCACCCTGAACGCGGGAGGGGATGAGCAGTTCTTC
CASTLNAGGDEQFF
>TRBJ2-3|TRBV11-2|TRBD2|few
TGTGCCAGCAGCTTGGGACTAGCGGGGGTGGATACGCAGTATTTT
CASSLGLAGVDTQYF
>TRBJ1-2|TRBV29-1|TRBD1|few
TGCAGCGTGCCGAAACAGGGGGCAACAAACTATGGCTACACCTTC
CSVPKQGATNYGYTF
>TRBJ1-2|TRBV7-9|-|few
TGTGCCAGCAGCGCAGAAACAGGGATTAACTATGGCTACACCTTC
CASSAETGINYGYTF
>TRBJ1-1|TRBV7-6|-|-
TGTGCCAGCAGCTTTGCGGGGGGCCATGAAGCTTTCTTT
CASSFAGGHEAFF
>TRBJ2-1|TRBV7-9|-|-
TGTGCCAGCAGCGGCGGGACCCACAATGAGCAGTTCTTC
CASSGGTHNEQFF
>TRBJ2-7|TRBV30|TRBD1|few
TGTGCCTGGAGTTGGGACAGGGGTTATGAGCAGTACTTC
CAWSWDRGYEQYF
>TRBJ1-5|TRBV3-1|-|-
TGTGCCAGCAGCCAAGAGCGCGCGGGCGAAAGCAATCAGCCCCAGCATTTT
CASSQERAGESNQPQHF
>TRBJ2-7|TRBV4-1|-|-
TGCGCCAGCAGCCAAGGACTACAGGATCGCTACGAGCAGTACTTC
CASSQGLQDRYEQYF